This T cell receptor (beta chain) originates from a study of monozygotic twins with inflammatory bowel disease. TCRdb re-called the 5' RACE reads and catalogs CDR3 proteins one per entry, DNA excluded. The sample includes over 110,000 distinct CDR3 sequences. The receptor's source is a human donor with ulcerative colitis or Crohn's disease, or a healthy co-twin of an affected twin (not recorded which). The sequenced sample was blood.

The CDR3 sequence is CATRGILDTGELFF. V gene TRBV24-1 combines with J gene TRBJ2-2. There are 14 residues in the CDR3. From germline, CDR1 is KGHDR and CDR2 SFDVKD.